What follows describes a single T cell receptor (beta chain). Its antigen remains unidentified. Alpha and beta constant-region primers primed reverse transcription of approximately 0.55 ug RNA. Each of the alpha and beta chains got its own library through chain-specific third strand synthesis with indices. TCRdb re-analysed the 5' RACE reads in MiXCR, keeping a single row per CDR3 protein. Seen here are roughly 25,000 distinct CDR3 sequences, about 9% observed once, and the top ten hold under 5%. This sample is part of a study of HIV-infected patients and healthy controls. General study findings and limits: HIV-infected repertoires had significantly higher mean Gini indices than controls, possibly reflecting oligoclonality. HIV+ repertoires were severely depleted of MAIT alpha-chain CDR3s, unlike healthy controls.

The repertoire came from unfractionated whole blood and reflected all unsorted peripheral T cells. Peripheral blood, 2 to 3 ml, was drawn for RNA extraction. The CDR3 runs to 14 residues. Germline values: CDR1 SQVTM, CDR2 ANQGSEA. This TCR came from an adult in good health. Material: blood. The chain employs TRBV29-1 and TRBJ2-1; D is undetermined. CDR3 coding DNA: TGCAGTCTAAAACTTCGAAGCGCCTACAATGAGCAGTTCTTC. Translation gives CSLKLRSAYNEQFF.